This T cell receptor beta chain appears in the sequencing data of a study of vaccination effects on CD4 cells after COVID-19. Comments on this clone: No antigen is known for it.

Viral peptide pool expansion of antigen-specific CD4+ T cells preceded sequencing in the ViraFEST assay. With roughly 10 days of culture completed, CD4+ T cells were isolated. Participants got two doses of BNT162b2 or mRNA-1273 vaccine. The CDR3 covers 15 residues. V shed 2 bases and J shed 2 bases, with 7 bases lying between them. The germline V gene encodes CDR1 LGHDT and CDR2 YNNKEL (reference sequence). TCRdb keeps only in-frame clones here, not all; method: immunoSEQ multiplex PCR. The table has 35,000 to 40,000 clones, approximately 82% seen once; the top ten hold roughly 2.1%. The source is a human donor who received a COVID-19 vaccine. Some clones in this sample may be carry-over from other donors' samples. Specimen: CD4+ T cells from PBMCs cultured with HCoV-NL63 spike peptides, collected after COVID-19 vaccination. The chain has TRBV3-1 (or the pseudogene TRBV3-2) and TRBJ2-6, with D hard to call. CDR3: CASSQSSAGANVLTF. Written as DNA, the CDR3 is TGTGCCAGCAGCCAATCCTCGGCTGGGGCCAACGTCCTGACTTTC.